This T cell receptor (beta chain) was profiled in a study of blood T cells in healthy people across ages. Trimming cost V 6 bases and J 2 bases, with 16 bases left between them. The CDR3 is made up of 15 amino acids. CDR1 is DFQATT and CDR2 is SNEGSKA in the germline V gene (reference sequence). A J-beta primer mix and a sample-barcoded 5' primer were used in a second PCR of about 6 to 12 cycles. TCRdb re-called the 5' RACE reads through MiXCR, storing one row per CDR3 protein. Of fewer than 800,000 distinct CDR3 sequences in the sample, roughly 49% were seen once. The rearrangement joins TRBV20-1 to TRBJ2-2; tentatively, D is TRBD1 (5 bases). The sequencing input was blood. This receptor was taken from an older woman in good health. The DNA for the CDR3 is TGCAGTGCCCAACTGAGCAGGGCCAACACCGGGGAGCTGTTTTTT. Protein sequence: CSAQLSRANTGELFF.